These 30 T cell receptor beta chains were sequenced from one sample in a study of shared clonotypes between healthy human individuals. Produced via immunoSEQ multiplex PCR; TCRdb's table is partial and in-frame only. The data contain about 2.3 million clones, about nine tenths of them singletons. The sequenced sample consisted of naive CD4+ T cells from PBMCs. This sample's subset: CD45RA+ positively selected. These receptors originate from a man aged 18 to 30 in good health. Some clones in this sample may be carry-over from other donors' samples.

The chain joins TRBV19 to TRBJ2-3; D is unclear. V shed 5 bases and J shed 4 bases, with 4 bases lying between them. Germline V gives CDR1 LNHDA, CDR2 SQIVND (reference sequence). This CDR3 spans 11 amino acids. In DNA, the CDR3 is TGTGCCAGTAGTTTCTCAGATACGCAGTATTTT. Amino acid sequence: CASSFSDTQYF.

This clone came up once. The chain joins TRBV9 to TRBJ2-1; 8 positions match TRBD1. J gave up 5 bases and V 4 bases, and 8 bases lay outside the gene matches. Germline CDR1 reads SGDLS; CDR2 reads YYNGEE. CDR3 size: 15 residues. CDR3 coding DNA: TGTGCCAGCAGCTTTTCGACAGGGGTAAACAATGAGCAGTTCTTC. Translating it yields CASSFSTGVNNEQFF.

The chain employs TRBV18 and TRBJ1-4; D is unclear. The germline V and J ends were trimmed by 2 bases and 6 bases, with 16 bases remaining between them. The CDR3 is 16 residues long. From germline, CDR1 is KGHSH and CDR2 LQKENI. The CDR3 spells CASSPYVVGNDEKLFF. CDR3 nucleotides: TGTGCCAGCTCACCATATGTAGTAGGGAACGATGAAAAACTGTTTTTT.

The genes are TRBV5-8 and TRBJ2-1; D may match TRBD1 or TRBD2 (5 bases each). The CDR3 has 16 residues. Germline V gives CDR1 SGHTS, CDR2 YDEGEE. With 0 bases removed from V and 0 bases from J, the gap between germline ends came to 10 bases. The CDR3 DNA reads TGTGCCAGCAGCTTGGGGGGGTCTGCCTCCTACAATGAGCAGTTCTTC. It yields the protein CASSLGGSASYNEQFF. The full variable domain, completed using reference TRBV5-8 and TRBJ2-1, is EAGVTQSPTHLIKTRGQQATLRCSPISGHTSVYWYQQALGLGLQFLLWYDEGEERNRGNFPPRFSGRQFPNYSSELNVNALELEDSALYLCASSLGGSASYNEQFFGPGTRLTVL.

A remark on this clone: The sample has other DNA sequences that encode this CDR3 too. The rearrangement links TRBV2 to TRBJ2-5; 15 bases line up with TRBD2. The V segment lost 8 bases and the J segment 5 bases; nucleotides outside the gene matches: 3. Germline V gene data show CDR1 as SNHLY and CDR2 as FYNNEI. The CDR3 is 14 residues long. CDR3 sequence reads: CASSGLAGGETQYF. DNA of the CDR3: TGTGCCAGCTCCGGACTAGCGGGAGGGGAGACCCAGTACTTC.

V gene TRBV6-5 combines with J gene TRBJ2-2; no definite D call. The CDR3 totals 14 residues. The germline V and J ends were trimmed by 2 bases and 4 bases, with 8 bases remaining between them. The germline CDR1 and CDR2 sequences are MNHEY and SVGAGI. Here the CDR3 DNA reads TGTGCCAGCAGTTACGGGTACGGCACCGGGGAGCTGTTTTTT. It is translated as CASSYGYGTGELFF.

The chain uses TRBV19 and TRBJ2-1; 10 bases fit TRBD1. The CDR3 has 16 residues. The J segment lost 3 bases and the V segment lost 4 bases, leaving 6 bases of the junction unmatched. CDR1 and CDR2 (germline): LNHDA, SQIVND (reference sequence). The CDR3 protein is CASSTHRDRGYNEQFF. The CDR3 region has the DNA TGTGCCAGTAGTACTCACCGGGACAGGGGCTACAATGAGCAGTTCTTC.

This rearrangement joins TRBV9 to TRBJ2-4; TRBD2 matches 11 bases. With V trimmed by 0 bases and J by 0 bases, 2 bases remained unmatched. This CDR3 contains 17 residues. CDR1 and CDR2 (germline): SGDLS, YYNGEE. The CDR3 here is CASSVVGTSGAKNIQYF. The CDR3 DNA reads TGTGCCAGCAGCGTAGTTGGGACTAGCGGAGCCAAAAACATTCAGTACTTC.

This chain's CDR3 is CASMPPGPWKLFF. The CDR3 region has the DNA TGTGCCAGCATGCCCCCAGGGCCATGGAAACTGTTTTTT. J is TRBJ1-4 and V is TRBV6-1, with D possibly TRBD1 on 5 matching bases. The CDR3 has 13 amino acids. Germline-derived CDR1 and CDR2 are MNHNS and SASEGT. V was pared by 7 bases and J by 11 bases, with 17 bases between.

The chain links TRBV4-1 to TRBJ2-3, with TRBD1 matching 7 bases. Germline CDR1 and CDR2: MGHRA and YSYEKL. CDR3 length: 16 amino acids. After removal of 0 bases from V and 0 bases from J, the junction contained 3 bases not matched to a gene. CDR3 amino acids: CASSQDGQASTDTQYF. In DNA form, the CDR3 reads TGCGCCAGCAGCCAAGACGGACAGGCGAGCACAGATACGCAGTATTTT.

CDR3 region: CASITPRGADTQYF. CDR3 bases: TGTGCCAGCATCACCCCCCGTGGGGCAGATACGCAGTATTTT. The chain has TRBV6-1 and TRBJ2-3, with D hard to call. The CDR3 has 14 amino acids. Germline V gene lookup returns CDR1 MNHNS and CDR2 SASEGT. Trimming shortened V by 7 bases and J by 4 bases, and 15 bases separated the two germline ends.

This clone has a single count. Written as DNA, the CDR3 is TGTGCCAGCAGTTCCGGGGCCCTTAGCAATCAGCCCCAGCATTTT. Encoded protein: CASSSGALSNQPQHF. V is TRBV6-5 and J is TRBJ1-5; D may be TRBD1 (5 bases). CDR1 and CDR2 from the germline V gene are MNHEY and SVGAGI. V dropped 4 bases and J dropped 0 bases, with 10 bases sitting between them. This CDR3 region has 15 residues.

The chain carries TRBV9 and TRBJ2-1; D uncertain. This CDR3 spans 15 amino acids. Looked up from germline, CDR1 is SGDLS and CDR2 is YYNGEE. Trimming took off 0 bases at V and 2 bases at J, with 9 bases between the two ends. The CDR3 loop reads CASSVAEGTYNEQFF. The CDR3 DNA sequence: TGTGCCAGCAGCGTAGCTGAAGGGACCTACAATGAGCAGTTCTTC.

The chain couples TRBV5-8 to TRBJ1-2; D ambiguous. The ends were cut back, 0 bases at V and 4 bases at J, with 7 bases in the middle. The germline CDR1 and CDR2 sequences are SGHTS and YDEGEE. The CDR3 contains 13 residues. CDR3 protein: CASSLASFYGYTF. In DNA, the CDR3 is TGTGCCAGCAGCTTGGCCAGCTTCTATGGCTACACCTTC. The full variable domain, with the rest looked up from reference TRBV5-8 and TRBJ1-2, is EAGVTQSPTHLIKTRGQQATLRCSPISGHTSVYWYQQALGLGLQFLLWYDEGEERNRGNFPPRFSGRQFPNYSSELNVNALELEDSALYLCASSLASFYGYTFGSGTRLTVV.

The V gene is TRBV25-1, the J gene TRBJ2-7; D perhaps matches TRBD1 (6 bases). Trimming pared 2 bases from V and 2 bases from J, leaving 10 bases between. Per germline, CDR1 MGHDK and CDR2 SYGVNS. The CDR3 spans 14 residues. The CDR3 DNA is TGTGCCAGCAGTGAAAGGGGGACGGCCTACGAGCAGTACTTC. Protein product: CASSERGTAYEQYF.

J is TRBJ2-5 and V is TRBV5-1, with 9 bases identical to TRBD2. Germline V gene lookup returns CDR1 SGHRS and CDR2 YFSETQ. This CDR3 has 17 amino acids. J was trimmed by 5 bases and V by 3 bases; bases with no gene match: 14. CDR3 DNA: TGCGCCAGCAGCTCGTCCAAGGTAGCGGGAGTTTCGGAGACCCAGTACTTC. It yields the protein CASSSSKVAGVSETQYF.

Here the CDR3 reads CASSRSLGQPQHF. For the CDR3, the DNA is TGTGCCAGCAGTCGTTCTCTCGGGCAGCCCCAGCATTTT. This rearrangement joins TRBV27 to TRBJ1-5, with D hard to call. V was shortened by 5 bases and J by 7 bases, with 12 bases between the two germline ends. Germline CDR1 is MNHEY and CDR2 is SMNVEV (reference sequence). The CDR3 contains 13 residues.

The chain is built from TRBV16 and TRBJ2-1, with TRBD1 matching over 8 bases. The CDR3 has 17 amino acids. Germline V gene sequence: CDR1 KGHSY, CDR2 FQNENV. The V segment lost 2 bases and the J segment 1 base; nucleotides outside the gene matches: 7. Here the CDR3 reads CASSQPGQGRSYNEQFF. CDR3 sequence (DNA): TGTGCCAGCAGCCAACCCGGACAGGGCAGATCCTACAATGAGCAGTTCTTC.

The rearrangement uses TRBV29-1 and TRBJ2-7, with 11 positions matching TRBD2. J lost 4 bases, V lost 4 bases, and 3 bases had no gene match. The CDR3 runs 13 residues. Looked up from germline, CDR1 is SQVTM and CDR2 is ANQGSEA. This CDR3 reads CSVAIAGGYEQYF. DNA for the CDR3: TGCAGCGTTGCGATAGCGGGAGGGTACGAGCAGTACTTC.

In regard to this clone: Additional DNA sequences in this sample encode the identical CDR3. The chain recombines TRBV10-3 with TRBJ1-5; the match to TRBD1 covers 7 bases. V shed 4 bases and J 5 bases; nucleotides not matched to a gene: 2. The CDR3 has 13 amino acids. CDR1 and CDR2 (germline): ENHRY, SYGVKD. CDR3 DNA sequence: TGTGCCATCAGTGGGGACAGAGATCAGCCCCAGCATTTT. Translating gives CAISGDRDQPQHF.

V gene TRBV5-8 combines with J gene TRBJ2-1; TRBD1 agrees at 7 bases. Germline CDR1 SGHTS, CDR2 YDEGEE. CDR3 size: 15 residues. After removal of 4 bases from V and 2 bases from J, the junction contained 6 bases not matched to a gene. CDR3 in amino acids: CASSGGQVAYNEQFF. CDR3 coding DNA: TGTGCCAGCAGCGGTGGACAGGTAGCCTACAATGAGCAGTTCTTC.

The chain links TRBV10-3 to TRBJ2-1; no firm D call. The V gene lost 6 bases and the J gene lost 0 bases, with 18 bases spanning the gap. CDR1 is ENHRY, CDR2 SYGVKD, per germline. This CDR3 has 17 amino acids. DNA for the CDR3: TGTGCCATCAGATCTACCGTTGGGGAAGGCTCCTACAATGAGCAGTTCTTC. Translated: CAIRSTVGEGSYNEQFF.

The J gene is TRBJ2-5, the V gene TRBV2; 9 nucleotides match TRBD2. The CDR3 has 14 amino acids. Trimming cost V 7 bases and J 5 bases; bases outside gene matches: 8. Germline CDR1 is SNHLY and CDR2 is FYNNEI. The CDR3 protein is CASNLAGRPETQYF. The CDR3 bases are TGTGCCAGCAATCTAGCGGGACGGCCGGAGACCCAGTACTTC.

This chain links TRBV12-5 with TRBJ2-7; no reliable D call. CDR1 LGHNT and CDR2 FRNRAP come from the germline V gene. The V end lost 4 bases, the J end lost 4 bases, and 26 bases lay between the germline ends. The CDR3 has 18 residues. This chain's CDR3 is CASGSTDCRVPIKYEQYF. The CDR3 region has the DNA TGTGCTAGTGGTTCAACCGATTGCCGGGTCCCCATTAAGTACGAGCAGTACTTC. Full variable domain (rest looked up from reference TRBV12-5 and TRBJ2-7): DARVTQTPRHKVTEMGQEVTMRCQPILGHNTVFWYRQTMMQGLELLAYFRNRAPLDDSGMPKDRFSAEMPDATLATLKIQPSEPRDSAVYFCASGSTDCRVPIKYEQYFGPGTRLTVT.

CDR3 in amino acids: CASSSSGSLISLDEQFF. The CDR3 nucleotides are TGTGCCAGCAGTTCTAGCGGGAGTTTAATTAGTTTGGATGAGCAGTTCTTC. V and J are TRBV5-5 and TRBJ2-1; the match to TRBD2 covers 10 bases. The CDR3 runs to 17 residues. Germline V gene lookup returns CDR1 SGHKS and CDR2 YYEKEE (reference sequence). V shed 5 bases and J 8 bases; nucleotides not matched to a gene: 16.

The chain carries TRBV10-3 and TRBJ2-3, with 10 bases identical to TRBD2. Germline values: CDR1 ENHRY, CDR2 SYGVKD. Losses at the gene ends were 0 bases for V and 2 bases for J; bases not matched to a gene: 5. The CDR3 extends over 17 amino acids. CDR3 loop: CAISESSSGGFTDTQYF. The CDR3 bases are TGTGCCATCAGTGAGTCGTCTAGCGGGGGCTTCACAGATACGCAGTATTTT.

This clone was recorded once. The chain is built from TRBV5-1 and TRBJ1-5; D gene unclear. This CDR3 spans 15 amino acids. The V end lost 4 bases, the J end lost 4 bases, and 15 bases lay between the germline ends. Per the germline V gene, CDR1 is SGHRS and CDR2 is YFSETQ. The CDR3, as DNA: TGCGCCAGCAGCCTTTTTGACTTGGAAAATCAGCCCCAGCATTTT. Its protein is CASSLFDLENQPQHF.

The chain links TRBV19 to TRBJ1-5, with 8 bases matching TRBD1. The CDR3 runs 14 residues. The germline V gene encodes CDR1 LNHDA and CDR2 SQIVND (reference sequence). The J segment lost 9 bases and the V segment lost 2 bases, leaving 6 bases of the junction unmatched. The CDR3 protein is CASSIFGTGGPQHF. The CDR3 region has the DNA TGTGCCAGTAGTATATTTGGGACAGGAGGGCCCCAGCATTTT. The whole variable domain, filled in from reference TRBV19 and TRBJ1-5, reads DGGITQSPKYLFRKEGQNVTLSCEQNLNHDAMYWYRQDPGQGLRLIYYSQIVNDFQKGDIAEGYSVSREKKESFPLTVTSAQKNPTAFYLCASSIFGTGGPQHFGDGTRLSIL.

The chain is built from TRBV15 and TRBJ1-1; D remains ambiguous. The CDR3 covers 14 residues. Trimming stripped 0 bases from V and 4 bases from J, with 9 bases between. Germline lookup yields CDR1 LNHNV and CDR2 YYDKDF (reference sequence). CDR3: CATSRDTLATEAFF. CDR3 DNA sequence: TGTGCCACCAGCAGAGATACCCTCGCCACTGAAGCTTTCTTT.

V usage is TRBV30 and J usage is TRBJ1-2, with D hard to call. CDR1 GTSNPN and CDR2 SVGIG come from the germline V gene (reference sequence). CDR3 length: 13 residues. The V end lost 7 bases, the J end lost 2 bases, and 14 bases lay between the germline ends. In DNA, the CDR3 is TGTGCCTCCACTCCCTCAAGAAACTATGGCTACACCTTC. Protein sequence: CASTPSRNYGYTF.